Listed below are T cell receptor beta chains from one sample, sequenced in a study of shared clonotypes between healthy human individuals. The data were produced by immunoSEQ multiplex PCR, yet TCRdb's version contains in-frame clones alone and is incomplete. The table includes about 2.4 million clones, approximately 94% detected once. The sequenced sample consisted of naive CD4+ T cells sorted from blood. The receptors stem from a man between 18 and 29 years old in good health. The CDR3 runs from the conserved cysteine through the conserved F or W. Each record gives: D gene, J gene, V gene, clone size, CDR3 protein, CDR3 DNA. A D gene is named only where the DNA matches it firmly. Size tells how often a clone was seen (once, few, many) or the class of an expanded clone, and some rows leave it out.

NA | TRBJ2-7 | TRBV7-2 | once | CASSWDSPSYEQYF | TGTGCCAGCAGCTGGGACTCTCCCTCCTACGAGCAGTACTTC
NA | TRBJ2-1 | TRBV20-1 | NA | CSAGGANEQFF | TGCAGTGCTGGAGGGGCGAATGAGCAGTTCTTC
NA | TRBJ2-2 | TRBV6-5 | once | CASSSDGANTGELFF | TGTGCCAGCAGTTCGGACGGAGCGAACACCGGGGAGCTGTTTTTT
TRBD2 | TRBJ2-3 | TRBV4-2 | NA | CASSPGGGAADTQYF | TGTGCCAGCAGCCCGGGAGGGGGGGCGGCAGATACGCAGTATTTT
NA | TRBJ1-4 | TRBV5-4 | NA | CASSRPEEKLFF | TGTGCCAGCAGCCGACCAGAGGAAAAACTGTTTTTT
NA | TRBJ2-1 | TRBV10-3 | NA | CAISTAGANEQFF | TGTGCCATCAGCACCGCGGGGGCCAATGAGCAGTTCTTC
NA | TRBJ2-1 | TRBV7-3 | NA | CASSLNNYNEQFF | TGTGCCAGCAGCTTAAACAACTACAATGAGCAGTTCTTC
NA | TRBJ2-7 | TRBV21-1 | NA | CASSKRRNRTPREGAYEQYF | TGTGCCAGCAGCAAAAGGAGGAACAGGACCCCACGGGAGGGTGCCTACGAGCAGTACTTC
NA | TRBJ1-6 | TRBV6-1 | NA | CASSDWQGNSPLHF | TGTGCCAGCAGTGATTGGCAGGGCAATTCACCCCTCCACTTT
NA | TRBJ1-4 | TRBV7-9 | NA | CASSLAFITVATNEKLFF | TGTGCCAGCAGCTTAGCATTCATAACCGTAGCAACTAATGAAAAACTGTTTTTT
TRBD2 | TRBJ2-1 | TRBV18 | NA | CASSPVTSGPYPYNEQFF | TGTGCCAGCTCACCAGTGACTAGCGGTCCCTACCCCTACAATGAGCAGTTCTTC
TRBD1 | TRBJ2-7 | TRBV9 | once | CASSPSSRQGAHEQYF | TGTGCCAGCAGCCCCAGCTCTAGGCAGGGGGCCCACGAGCAGTACTTC
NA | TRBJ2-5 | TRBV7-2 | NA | CASGTRGQETQYF | TGTGCCAGCGGGACTCGAGGCCAAGAGACCCAGTACTTC
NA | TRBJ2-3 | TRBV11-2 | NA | CASSLVTGGITDTQYF | TGTGCCAGCAGCTTAGTTACGGGTGGAATCACAGATACGCAGTATTTT
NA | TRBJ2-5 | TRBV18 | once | CASSPGTLQETQYF | TGTGCCAGCTCACCAGGGACACTACAAGAGACCCAGTACTTC
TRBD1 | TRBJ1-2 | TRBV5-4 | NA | CASSRLGDRDYGYTF | TGTGCCAGCAGTCGACTTGGGGACAGAGACTATGGCTACACCTTC
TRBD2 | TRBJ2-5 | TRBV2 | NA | CASSRTSGGDETQYF | TGTGCCAGCAGCCGGACTAGCGGGGGGGACGAGACCCAGTACTTC
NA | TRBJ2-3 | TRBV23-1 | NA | CASSQSEGGLSDTQYF | TGCGCCAGCAGTCAATCGGAGGGCGGACTTTCAGATACGCAGTATTTT
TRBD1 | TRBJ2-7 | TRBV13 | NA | CASSSGTDLYEQYF | TGTGCCAGCAGCTCGGGGACAGACCTCTACGAGCAGTACTTC
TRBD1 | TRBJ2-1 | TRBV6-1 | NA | CASGGTGGYNEQFF | TGTGCCAGCGGCGGGACAGGGGGCTACAATGAGCAGTTCTTC
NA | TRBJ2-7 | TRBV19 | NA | CASSIDPSVEQYF | TGTGCCAGTAGTATAGATCCAAGCGTCGAGCAGTACTTC
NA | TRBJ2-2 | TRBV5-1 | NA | CASSPLTLNTGELFF | TGCGCCAGCAGCCCCCTTACCCTGAACACCGGGGAGCTGTTTTTT
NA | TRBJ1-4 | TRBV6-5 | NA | CASRERGDEKLFF | TGTGCCAGCAGGGAACGGGGGGACGAAAAACTGTTTTTT
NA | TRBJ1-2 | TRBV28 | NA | CASSLSTAPIYGYTF | TGTGCCAGCAGTTTATCGACAGCTCCTATTTATGGCTACACCTTC
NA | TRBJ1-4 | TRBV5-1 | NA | CASSPDRGVSGEKLFF | TGCGCCAGCAGCCCGGATCGGGGCGTTTCGGGCGAAAAACTGTTTTTT
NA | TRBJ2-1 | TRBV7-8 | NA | CASSLAGVTYNEQFF | TGTGCCAGCAGCTTAGCGGGGGTGACCTACAATGAGCAGTTCTTC
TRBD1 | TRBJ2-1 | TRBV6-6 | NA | CASSYSGQGNEQFF | TGTGCCAGCAGTTACTCCGGACAGGGCAATGAGCAGTTCTTC
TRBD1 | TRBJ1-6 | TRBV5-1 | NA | CASSPPGTANSPLHF | TGCGCCAGCAGCCCACCCGGGACAGCTAATTCACCCCTCCACTTT
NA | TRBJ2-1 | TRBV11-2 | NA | CASSLGFTNEQFF | TGTGCCAGCAGCTTAGGTTTTACCAATGAGCAGTTCTTC
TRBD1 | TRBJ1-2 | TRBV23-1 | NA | CASTRQGDLSGYTF | TGCGCCAGCACCCGACAGGGGGACCTATCTGGCTACACCTTC